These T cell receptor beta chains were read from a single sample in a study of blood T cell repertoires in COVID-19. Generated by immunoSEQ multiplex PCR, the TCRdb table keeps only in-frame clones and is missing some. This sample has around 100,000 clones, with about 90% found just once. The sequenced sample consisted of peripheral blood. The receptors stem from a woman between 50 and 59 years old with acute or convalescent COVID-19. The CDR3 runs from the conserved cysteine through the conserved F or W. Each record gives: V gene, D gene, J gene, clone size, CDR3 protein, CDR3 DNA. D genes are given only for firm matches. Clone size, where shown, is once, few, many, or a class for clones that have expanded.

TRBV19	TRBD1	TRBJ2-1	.	CASDRGVHDEQFF	TGTGCCAGCGACAGGGGGGTTCATGATGAGCAGTTCTTC
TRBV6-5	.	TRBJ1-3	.	CASSYSGQGLKNTIYF	TGTGCCAGCAGTTACTCAGGCCAGGGGCTAAAAAACACCATATATTTT
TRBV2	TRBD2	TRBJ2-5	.	CASGLSGRAETQYF	TGTGCCAGCGGCTTGAGCGGGAGGGCAGAGACCCAGTACTTC
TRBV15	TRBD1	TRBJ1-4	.	CATSRDRNEKLFF	TGTGCCACCAGCAGGGACAGGAATGAAAAACTGTTTTTT
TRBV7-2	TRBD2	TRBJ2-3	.	CASSFSGTDADTQYF	TGTGCCAGCAGCTTTAGCGGGACGGACGCAGATACGCAGTATTTT
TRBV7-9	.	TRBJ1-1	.	CASSLVDWEAFF	TGTGCCAGCAGCTTAGTAGATTGGGAAGCTTTCTTT
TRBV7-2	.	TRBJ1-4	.	CASSLGGFNEKLFF	TGTGCCAGCAGCTTGGGGGGTTTTAATGAAAAACTGTTTTTT
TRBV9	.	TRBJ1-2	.	CASSVDTGHIYGYTF	TGTGCCAGCAGCGTAGACACCGGACACATCTATGGCTACACCTTC
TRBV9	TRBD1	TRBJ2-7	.	CASSVVMTGTGSYEQYF	TGTGCCAGCAGCGTAGTAATGACAGGGACAGGGTCGTACGAGCAGTACTTC
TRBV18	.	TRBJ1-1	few	CASSPPGNTEAFF	TGTGCCAGCTCACCCCCAGGAAACACTGAAGCTTTCTTT
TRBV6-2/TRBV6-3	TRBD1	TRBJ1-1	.	CASSYGQGDTEAFF	TGTGCCAGCAGTTACGGGCAGGGGGACACTGAAGCTTTCTTT
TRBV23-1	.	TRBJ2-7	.	CASSPDKGRVPASEQYF	TGCGCCAGCAGCCCCGACAAAGGGAGAGTACCGGCCAGCGAGCAGTACTTC
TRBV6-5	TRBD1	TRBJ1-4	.	CASSYWTGDEKLFF	TGTGCCAGCAGTTACTGGACAGGGGATGAAAAACTGTTTTTT
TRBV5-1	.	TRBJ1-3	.	CASSLAPGEGNTIYF	TGCGCCAGCAGCTTGGCTCCAGGGGAAGGAAACACCATATATTTT
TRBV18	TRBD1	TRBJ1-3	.	CASSQTLGQGGNTIYF	TGTGCCAGCTCACAAACTCTTGGACAGGGTGGAAACACCATATATTTT
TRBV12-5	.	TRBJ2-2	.	CASGLVIRGTGELFF	TGTGCTAGTGGTTTGGTAATACGGGGGACCGGGGAGCTGTTTTTT
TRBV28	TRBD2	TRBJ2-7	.	CATKSLGLAWGVDEQYF	TGTGCCACAAAATCCTTGGGACTAGCGTGGGGGGTAGACGAGCAGTACTTC
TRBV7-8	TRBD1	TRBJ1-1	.	CASSLEQGAGTEAFF	TGTGCCAGCAGCTTAGAACAGGGGGCGGGCACTGAAGCTTTCTTT
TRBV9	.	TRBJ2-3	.	CASSVASDTQYF	TGTGCCAGCAGCGTAGCGTCAGATACGCAGTATTTT
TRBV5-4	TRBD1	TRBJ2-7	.	CASNKGFGQGYEQYF	TGTGCCAGCAACAAGGGCTTCGGACAGGGCTACGAGCAGTACTTC
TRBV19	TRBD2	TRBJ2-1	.	CASGFGGSLLNEQFF	TGTGCCAGTGGATTCGGCGGGAGCTTACTCAATGAGCAGTTCTTC
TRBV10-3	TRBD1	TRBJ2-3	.	CAIGFQGQGTDTQYF	TGTGCCATCGGGTTTCAGGGACAGGGTACAGATACGCAGTATTTT
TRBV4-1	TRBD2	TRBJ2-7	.	CASSPEVAGAGYEQYF	TGCGCCAGCAGCCCCGAAGTAGCGGGAGCAGGTTACGAGCAGTACTTC
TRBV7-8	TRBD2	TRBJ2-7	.	CASSFTSGVSYEQYF	TGTGCCAGCAGTTTTACTAGCGGGGTCTCCTACGAGCAGTACTTC
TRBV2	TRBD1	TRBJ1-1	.	CASSPRQGRITEAFF	TGTGCCAGCAGTCCCCGACAGGGTCGGATCACTGAAGCTTTCTTT
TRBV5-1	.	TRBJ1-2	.	CASSSTNSNYGYTF	TGCGCCAGCAGCTCTACCAACAGTAACTATGGCTACACCTTC
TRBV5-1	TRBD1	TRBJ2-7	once	CASSLDTAGTGVPYEQYF	TGCGCCAGCAGCTTGGATACAGCCGGGACAGGGGTTCCCTACGAGCAGTACTTC
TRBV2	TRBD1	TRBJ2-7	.	CASRQGEGYEQYF	TGTGCCAGCAGACAGGGGGAAGGCTACGAGCAGTACTTC
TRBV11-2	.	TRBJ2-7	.	CASSLVSNGAYEQYF	TGTGCCAGCAGCTTAGTTTCCAATGGAGCCTACGAGCAGTACTTC
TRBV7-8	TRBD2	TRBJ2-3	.	CASSSGLAGKTDTQYF	TGTGCCAGCAGCTCTGGACTAGCGGGGAAAACAGATACGCAGTATTTT
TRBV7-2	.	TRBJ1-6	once	CASSLDPVESYNSPLHF	TGTGCCAGCAGCTTAGACCCGGTAGAGTCCTATAATTCACCCCTCCACTTT
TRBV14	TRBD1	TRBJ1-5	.	CASSQRGAGGEVPATSNQPQHF	TGTGCCAGCAGCCAACGGGGGGCAGGGGGCGAAGTCCCGGCCACTAGCAATCAGCCCCAGCATTTT
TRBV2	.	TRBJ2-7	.	CASSDQGLEQYF	TGTGCCAGCAGTGATCAGGGACTCGAGCAGTACTTC